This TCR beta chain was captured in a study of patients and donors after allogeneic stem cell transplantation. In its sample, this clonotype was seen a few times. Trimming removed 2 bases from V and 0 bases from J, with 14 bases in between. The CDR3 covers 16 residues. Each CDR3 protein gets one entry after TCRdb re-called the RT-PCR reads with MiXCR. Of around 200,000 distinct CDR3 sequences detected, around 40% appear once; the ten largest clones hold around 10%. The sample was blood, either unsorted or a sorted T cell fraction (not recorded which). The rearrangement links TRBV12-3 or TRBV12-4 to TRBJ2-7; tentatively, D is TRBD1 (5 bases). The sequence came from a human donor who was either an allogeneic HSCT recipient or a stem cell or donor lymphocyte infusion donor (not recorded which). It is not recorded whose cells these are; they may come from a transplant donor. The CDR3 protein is CASSLYNDRSSYEQYF. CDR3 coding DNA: TGTGCCAGCAGTTTATATAATGACAGAAGCTCCTACGAGCAGTACTTC.